This paragraph reports one TCR beta chain. For the second PCR, which ran for 7 to 11 cycles, a sample-barcoded 5' primer and a J-beta primer mix were used. Every molecule of cDNA carried a tag from a template-switch adaptor with 12 random nucleotides. TCRdb passed the 5' RACE reads through MiXCR, listing each CDR3 protein once. The sample has 550,000 to 750,000 distinct CDR3 sequences, approximately 21% seen once. The CDR3 extends over 15 amino acids. The V gene lost 5 bases and the J gene lost 0 bases, with 12 bases spanning the gap. Germline values: CDR1 LNHNV, CDR2 YYDKDF (reference sequence). This sample was taken from a study of blood T cells in healthy people across ages.

The receptor's source is a man aged 70-80 years in good health. The chain couples TRBV15 to TRBJ2-3, with a possible D match to TRBD2 (5 bases). Sequenced material: blood. The CDR3 sequence: CATSGLGGSTDTQYF. The CDR3 nucleotides are TGTGCCACCAGCGGACTTGGCGGCAGCACAGATACGCAGTATTTT.